This entry is about one TCR beta chain. What it recognizes is unknown. This sample is drawn from a study of T cell clonotyping in hematopoietic cell transplantation. Study observations and caveats: Broader posttransplant TCR repertoire diversity was predicted by graft donor and pretransplant recipient Inverse Simpson Index values.

Losses at the gene ends were 2 bases for V and 7 bases for J; bases not matched to a gene: 6. The germline V gene has CDR1 SGHTA and CDR2 FQGNSA. This CDR3 comprises 15 residues. Profiled with immunoSEQ multiplex PCR; TCRdb holds only in-frame clones, not every one. The sample holds 11,000 to 15,000 clones, 94% seen once. This specimen consisted of PBMCs, obtained 30 days after allogeneic stem cell transplant. V gene TRBV7-2 combines with J gene TRBJ2-1; 9 bases match TRBD1. The TCR originated in a male patient between 55 and 70 years old who had an allogeneic stem cell transplant from an unrelated donor, so the T cells may come from the graft donor. Some clones in this sample may be carry-over from other donors' samples. The CDR3 DNA sequence: TGTGCCAGCAGCTTAAGTGGACAGGGGTGGAATGAGCAGTTCTTC. Its protein is CASSLSGQGWNEQFF.